This TCR beta chain was documented in a study of blood T cells in healthy people across ages. Regarding the study as a whole: TCR beta diversity tracked closely with naive T cell percentage.

Alongside a J-beta primer mix, a sample-barcoded 5' primer served in a second PCR lasting about 6 to 12 cycles. Each CDR3 protein gets one entry after TCRdb re-called the 5' RACE reads with MiXCR. The sample lists 1.8 million or so distinct CDR3 sequences; approximately 40% were seen once. About 10 milliliters of peripheral blood were drawn from each donor into EDTA-treated tubes. This clonotype was counted a single time. As yet, its antigen is unknown. The CDR3 is 15 amino acids. After removal of 6 bases from V and 6 bases from J, the junction contained 5 bases not matched to a gene. The receptor was isolated from a human donor in good health. The material sequenced was blood. V gene TRBV12-3 or TRBV12-4 combines with J gene TRBJ2-1; 13 positions match TRBD2. CDR3 protein: CASSQLAGGANEQFF. CDR3 coding DNA: TGTGCCAGCAGCCAACTAGCGGGGGGGGCCAATGAGCAGTTCTTC.